The rows below give T cell receptor beta chains drawn from one sample of a study of blood T cell repertoires in COVID-19. Assay used: immunoSEQ multiplex PCR; TCRdb lists only in-frame clones, some missing. The sample lists around 170,000 clones, roughly 87% occurring once. The sequencing sample was made of peripheral blood. Receptor source: a man younger than 35 who had recovered from COVID-19. Each CDR3 is given with its conserved first and last residue. The order of the fields is V gene, clone size, CDR3 protein. A row's size may be missing; if present it is once, few, many or a size class.

v_gene: TRBV19
abundance: NA
CDR3aa: CASSSTVAGVYTQYF

v_gene: TRBV2
abundance: NA
CDR3aa: CASRQGSAPLHF

v_gene: TRBV5-1
abundance: once
CDR3aa: CASSLDSPDTQYF

v_gene: TRBV6-2/TRBV6-3
abundance: many
CDR3aa: CASSYILRQGDEQYF

v_gene: TRBV6-5
abundance: NA
CDR3aa: CASTLSPGSTEAFF

v_gene: TRBV18
abundance: once
CDR3aa: CASSRTVLSSIDKNIQYF

v_gene: TRBV7-8
abundance: NA
CDR3aa: CASSTSVSYEQYF

v_gene: TRBV5-4
abundance: NA
CDR3aa: CASSLPSGSQETQYF

v_gene: TRBV7-3
abundance: NA
CDR3aa: CASSPERRASYNEQFF

v_gene: TRBV9
abundance: NA
CDR3aa: CASSGSTGPGANVLTF

v_gene: TRBV6-6
abundance: NA
CDR3aa: CASRPGGINQPQHF

v_gene: TRBV5-4
abundance: NA
CDR3aa: CASSSDPGQGHLYGYTF

v_gene: TRBV27
abundance: NA
CDR3aa: CASSLGQASYEQYF

v_gene: TRBV29-1
abundance: NA
CDR3aa: CSVEGGSFNEQFF

v_gene: TRBV18
abundance: NA
CDR3aa: CASSKGGEKLFF

v_gene: TRBV9
abundance: once
CDR3aa: CASSVEWGGETQYF

v_gene: TRBV27
abundance: NA
CDR3aa: CASRALLAGAGELFF

v_gene: TRBV6-5
abundance: NA
CDR3aa: CATEQGAVGHEQYF

v_gene: TRBV24-1
abundance: once
CDR3aa: CATAGTENEKLFF

v_gene: TRBV24-1
abundance: NA
CDR3aa: CATSVPPGGGTGELFF

v_gene: TRBV12-3/TRBV12-4
abundance: NA
CDR3aa: CASTQVRKDTQYF

v_gene: TRBV19
abundance: once
CDR3aa: CASSGPGTVTDTQYF

v_gene: TRBV15
abundance: NA
CDR3aa: CATSRVAGGIYNEQFF

v_gene: TRBV10-1
abundance: NA
CDR3aa: CASSESRGRFPYSNQPQHF

v_gene: TRBV19
abundance: NA
CDR3aa: CASTLGQGNTGELFF

v_gene: TRBV7-2
abundance: NA
CDR3aa: CASSSTGGQFF

v_gene: TRBV5-8
abundance: NA
CDR3aa: CASSLETGYGYTF

v_gene: TRBV29-1
abundance: NA
CDR3aa: CSAGQGDTEAFF

v_gene: TRBV9
abundance: once
CDR3aa: CASSALWTSGEDNEQFF

v_gene: TRBV2
abundance: NA
CDR3aa: CASSEALTSGTSDTQYF

v_gene: TRBV19
abundance: NA
CDR3aa: CASRETGHYEQYF

v_gene: TRBV6-5
abundance: NA
CDR3aa: CASSLQGGTDTQYF

v_gene: TRBV7-7
abundance: NA
CDR3aa: CASSLGIAGAETQYF

v_gene: TRBV7-9
abundance: NA
CDR3aa: CASGTAPGHQNGYTF

v_gene: TRBV12-2
abundance: NA
CDR3aa: CASRLRVAPFSTDTQYF

v_gene: TRBV7-2
abundance: few
CDR3aa: CASSRGRAGYNEQFF

v_gene: TRBV25-1
abundance: NA
CDR3aa: CASRQGHGYTF

v_gene: TRBV10-3
abundance: NA
CDR3aa: CAARGLAGGFGTDTQYF

v_gene: TRBV9
abundance: NA
CDR3aa: CASSSGQGHETQYF

v_gene: TRBV27
abundance: NA
CDR3aa: CASSPGQGLNTEAFF

v_gene: TRBV4-1
abundance: NA
CDR3aa: CASSQMAEGAYEQYF

v_gene: TRBV5-1
abundance: once
CDR3aa: CASSRRQANTEAFF

v_gene: TRBV5-5
abundance: few
CDR3aa: CASSLVGTGDQPQHF

v_gene: TRBV12-3/TRBV12-4
abundance: NA
CDR3aa: CASSPGDRGYTF

v_gene: TRBV19
abundance: few
CDR3aa: CASSLRRGGAYGYTF

v_gene: TRBV7-9
abundance: NA
CDR3aa: CASSPLQGSSYNEQFF

v_gene: TRBV6-5
abundance: NA
CDR3aa: CASTTGSGANVLTF

v_gene: TRBV27
abundance: NA
CDR3aa: CASSPGTARQNEKLFF

v_gene: TRBV25-1
abundance: few
CDR3aa: CARAPLHF

v_gene: TRBV30
abundance: NA
CDR3aa: CAWIQVPSLANYGYTF

v_gene: TRBV28
abundance: NA
CDR3aa: CASRFGQGNNEQFF

v_gene: TRBV7-3
abundance: NA
CDR3aa: CASSLDRGGNSPLHF

v_gene: TRBV24-1
abundance: once
CDR3aa: CATSGPGATDTQYF

v_gene: TRBV6-5
abundance: NA
CDR3aa: CASTPSGSGNTIYF

v_gene: TRBV28
abundance: once
CDR3aa: CASRRGTSGSYEQYF

v_gene: TRBV30
abundance: NA
CDR3aa: CAWSVAGGVTQYF

v_gene: TRBV10-3
abundance: NA
CDR3aa: CAISSTGRGINQPQHF

v_gene: TRBV5-1
abundance: NA
CDR3aa: CASSLGTSATGELFF